These 29 T cell receptor beta chains were all obtained from the same sample, sequenced in a study of blood T cell repertoires in COVID-19. Sequencing used immunoSEQ multiplex PCR; TCRdb keeps in-frame clones, though not all of them. The sample includes 250,000 to 300,000 clones, approximately 90% seen only once; the top ten take around 3.6%. The material sequenced was peripheral blood. Receptors originate from a man between 18 and 29 years old with active or convalescent COVID-19.

The V gene is TRBV3-1 (or the pseudogene TRBV3-2), the J gene TRBJ1-2, with TRBD1 as a possible D gene (5 bases). The CDR3 has 13 residues. Germline V gene sequence: CDR1 LGHDT, CDR2 YNNKEL (reference sequence). Trimming cost V 1 base and J 4 bases, with 7 bases left between them. The CDR3 sequence is CASSQADSYGYTF. In DNA, the CDR3 is TGTGCCAGCAGCCAAGCCGACAGCTATGGCTACACCTTC.

The CDR3 region is CASSYTISNQPQHF. CDR3 nucleotide sequence: TGTGCCAGCAGCTATACGATTAGCAATCAGCCCCAGCATTTT. This chain uses TRBV28 with TRBJ1-5, with D unresolved. Germline V gene data show CDR1 as MDHEN and CDR2 as SYDVKM. The CDR3 sequence is 14 residues long. V was trimmed by 6 bases and J by 0 bases, leaving 9 bases between them.

This clone appeared a single time. The gene calls are TRBV2 and TRBJ2-5, with 9 bases aligning to TRBD2. Unmatched junction bases numbered 5, after V lost 4 bases and J lost 2 bases. Germline V lookup: CDR1 SNHLY, CDR2 FYNNEI. The CDR3 extends over 15 amino acids. CDR3 region: CASSAGAGGQETQYF. In nucleotides, the CDR3 is TGTGCCAGCAGTGCAGGCGCGGGGGGGCAAGAGACCCAGTACTTC. Supplemented by reference TRBV2 and TRBJ2-5, the full variable domain reads EPEVTQTPSHQVTQMGQEVILRCVPISNHLYFYWYRQILGQKVEFLVSFYNNEISEKSEIFDDQFSVERPDGSNFTLKIRSTKLEDSAMYFCASSAGAGGQETQYFGPGTRLLVL.

The chain has TRBV9 and TRBJ2-7, with 8 bases identical to TRBD2. Germline CDR1 and CDR2: SGDLS and YYNGEE. The CDR3 spans 13 residues. V lost 7 bases to trimming and J lost 6 bases; unmatched junction nucleotides: 9. This CDR3 is CASSNSGNPEQYF. The CDR3 nucleotides read TGTGCCAGCTCCAATAGCGGGAACCCCGAGCAGTACTTC.

Comments on this clone: The sample carries other DNA sequences with the same CDR3. This sequence joins TRBV19 and TRBJ2-1; 10 positions agree with TRBD2. J lost 3 bases, V lost 5 bases, and 7 bases had no gene match. Germline V gene lookup returns CDR1 LNHDA and CDR2 SQIVND (reference sequence). The CDR3 extends over 16 amino acids. CDR3 residues: CASSPPLAGGYNEQFF. In DNA, the CDR3 is TGTGCCAGTAGTCCTCCTTTAGCGGGAGGCTACAATGAGCAGTTCTTC.

In the case of this clone: The sample holds other DNA sequences that translate to the same CDR3. This sequence joins TRBV6-5 and TRBJ1-5, with D possibly TRBD1 on 5 matching bases. This CDR3 spans 15 amino acids. Trimming cost V 0 bases and J 1 base, with 7 bases left between them. Germline V gene lookup returns CDR1 MNHEY and CDR2 SVGAGI. The CDR3 nucleotides are TGTGCCAGCAGTTACTCAGGGGCGAGCAATCAGCCCCAGCATTTT. Protein sequence: CASSYSGASNQPQHF.

The DNA of the CDR3 is TGTGCCAGCAGCTTGGCCAGGTTTGAGGGGAGGAGCACAGATACGCAGTATTTT. Translating gives CASSLARFEGRSTDTQYF. The chain combines TRBV5-5 with TRBJ2-3; tentative D call: TRBD2 (6 bases). V was clipped by 0 bases and J by 0 bases, with 17 bases between them. This CDR3 is 18 amino acids long. Per germline, CDR1 SGHKS and CDR2 YYEKEE (reference sequence).

This rearrangement joins TRBV6-4 to TRBJ2-3, with TRBD1 matching 8 bases. J gave up 6 bases and V 9 bases, and 5 bases lay outside the gene matches. The CDR3 length is 12 residues. In germline, CDR1 is MRHNA, CDR2 SNTAGT. The DNA of the CDR3 is TGTGCCAGTGGGACAGGCGAGGATACGCAGTATTTT. This codes for CASGTGEDTQYF.

The DNA for the CDR3 is TGTGCCAGCACCGGGGGGGGAACCCCTGAAGCTTTCTTT. Translated: CASTGGGTPEAFF. The chain is built from TRBV12-3 or TRBV12-4 and TRBJ1-1; TRBD1 is a possible D gene (5 bases). Trimming removed 7 bases from V and 6 bases from J, with 15 bases in between. CDR3 length: 13 residues.

This clone showed up just once. The rearrangement links TRBV6-2 or TRBV6-3 to TRBJ2-7; 10 bases agree with TRBD2. Germline loops: CDR1 MNHEY, CDR2 SVGEGT. After removal of 4 bases from V and 6 bases from J, the junction contained 12 bases not matched to a gene. The CDR3 runs to 16 residues. The CDR3 here is CASSSGLAGARGEQYF. Here the CDR3 DNA reads TGTGCCAGCAGTTCCGGTCTAGCGGGAGCGAGGGGCGAGCAGTACTTC.

The rearrangement links TRBV3-1 (or the pseudogene TRBV3-2) to TRBJ2-2; TRBD1 matches at 7 bases. After removal of 3 bases from V and 3 bases from J, the junction contained 4 bases not matched to a gene. Per germline, CDR1 LGHDT and CDR2 YNNKEL (reference sequence). This CDR3 contains 15 residues. CDR3: CASSHPGQYTGELFF. The CDR3 coding sequence is TGTGCCAGCAGCCACCCGGGACAGTACACCGGGGAGCTGTTTTTT.

The chain links TRBV20-1 to TRBJ2-3; 10 bases map to TRBD2. V was clipped by 3 bases and J by 5 bases; unmatched bases: 5. The CDR3 has 14 residues. Germline V gene sequence: CDR1 DFQATT, CDR2 SNEGSKA (reference sequence). The CDR3 sequence: CSASEAGGRDTQYF. CDR3 DNA sequence: TGCAGTGCTAGTGAAGCGGGAGGGAGAGATACGCAGTATTTT.

For this clone: The junction and the germline gene differ at one end; a read error may be behind it. The chain is built from TRBV11-2 and TRBJ2-7; D uncertain. Germline CDR1 SGHAT, CDR2 FQNNGV. The CDR3 totals 13 residues. The CDR3 DNA reads TGTGCCAGCAGCCTAGAGATCGTCGGGGAGCAGTACTTC. This codes for CASSLEIVGEQYF.

This chain links TRBV6-6 with TRBJ1-2; D gene uncertain. V gave up 4 bases and J gave up 5 bases, with 14 bases separating them. In germline, CDR1 is MNHNY, CDR2 SVGAGI (reference sequence). The CDR3 contains 14 residues. Here the CDR3 reads CASSFGEEAYGYTF. In DNA form, the CDR3 reads TGTGCCAGCAGTTTTGGAGAAGAGGCGTATGGCTACACCTTC.

V gene TRBV6-2 or TRBV6-3 combines with J gene TRBJ2-1; TRBD1 might be the D (6 bases). CDR1 and CDR2 from the germline V gene are MNHEY and SVGEGT. V was trimmed by 2 bases and J by 4 bases, leaving 9 bases between them. This CDR3 has 14 amino acids. In DNA, the CDR3 is TGTGCCAGCAGTTACCAGGGGAGTTACAATGAGCAGTTCTTC. Encoded protein: CASSYQGSYNEQFF.

This chain links TRBV11-3 with TRBJ1-1; TRBD1 might be the D (5 bases). Deletions cut 3 bases from V and 3 bases from J, with 8 bases between. The length of the CDR3 is 13 residues. CDR1 is SGHNT, CDR2 YENEEA, per germline. In DNA, the CDR3 is TGTGCCAGCAGCTTGACGGGGGACACTGAAGCTTTCTTT. This codes for CASSLTGDTEAFF.

V and J are TRBV18 and TRBJ2-3; TRBD2 aligns across 12 bases. Per the germline V gene, CDR1 is KGHSH and CDR2 is LQKENI. V lost 2 bases, J lost 0 bases, and 9 bases stayed unmatched. The CDR3 loop spans 19 amino acids. The CDR3 spells CASSPEETSGGLSTDTQYF. The CDR3 coding sequence is TGTGCCAGCTCACCAGAAGAAACTAGCGGGGGGCTCAGCACAGATACGCAGTATTTT.

This clone was seen just once. The chain uses TRBV23-1 and TRBJ2-7; a possible D gene is TRBD1 (5 bases). TRBV23-1 is designated an ORF whose function remains uncertain. V lost 0 bases to trimming and J lost 1 base, with 13 bases between them. The CDR3 runs 16 residues. CDR3 residues: CASSQSPPAGSYEQYF. As DNA, the CDR3 is TGCGCCAGCAGTCAATCCCCCCCGGCAGGGTCCTACGAGCAGTACTTC.

V is TRBV6-5 and J is TRBJ1-4; D might be TRBD1 (5 bases). The CDR3 spans 14 residues. CDR1 and CDR2 (germline): MNHEY, SVGAGI. The V end lost 5 bases, the J end lost 7 bases, and 14 bases lay between the germline ends. The CDR3 DNA reads as TGTGCCAGCAGTACTTTGGGGGAGGGTGAAAAACTGTTTTTT. Translating it yields CASSTLGEGEKLFF.

The genes are TRBV7-9 and TRBJ1-6; D is unclear. The ends were cut back, 1 base at V and 7 bases at J, with 8 bases in the middle. There are 14 residues in the CDR3. Germline values: CDR1 SEHNR, CDR2 FQNEAQ (reference sequence). CDR3 sequence (DNA): TGTGCCAGCAGCTTAGTGGCAGGAAATTCACCCCTCCACTTT. It specifies CASSLVAGNSPLHF.

The V call is TRBV11-2, the J call TRBJ2-7; D is possibly TRBD1 (5 bases). Trimming shortened V by 6 bases and J by 2 bases, and 11 bases separated the two germline ends. The germline V gene has CDR1 SGHAT and CDR2 FQNNGV. There are 13 residues in the CDR3. The CDR3 DNA reads as TGTGCCAGCAGTCCGACAGAGGCCTACGAGCAGTACTTC. Its protein product is CASSPTEAYEQYF. Using reference TRBV11-2 and TRBJ2-7 for the parts outside the CDR3, the full variable domain is EAGVAQSPRYKIIEKRQSVAFWCNPISGHATLYWYQQILGQGPKLLIQFQNNGVVDDSQLPKDRFSAERLKGVDSTLKIQPAKLEDSAVYLCASSPTEAYEQYFGPGTRLTVT.

V is TRBV2 and J is TRBJ2-7; tentatively, D is TRBD2 (5 bases). This CDR3 spans 12 amino acids. V gave up 7 bases and J gave up 7 bases, with 14 bases separating them. CDR1 is SNHLY, CDR2 FYNNEI, per germline. The CDR3 reads CASIKFSGEQYF. The CDR3 DNA is TGTGCCAGCATAAAATTTTCGGGGGAGCAGTACTTC.

The J gene is TRBJ2-5, the V gene TRBV5-4; D is possibly TRBD2 (5 bases). This CDR3 spans 14 amino acids. Germline assignment: CDR1 SGHNT and CDR2 YYREEE (reference sequence). The V and J ends lost 4 bases and 3 bases respectively, with 13 bases between them. CDR3 coding DNA: TGTGCCAGCAGCCTGAAGACCGGGGAAGAGACCCAGTACTTC. Its translation: CASSLKTGEETQYF.

This chain links TRBV29-1 with TRBJ1-1, with D possibly being TRBD1 (6 bases). Trimming left V 6 bases short and J 5 bases short, with 16 bases between. From germline, CDR1 is SQVTM and CDR2 ANQGSEA. This CDR3 comprises 13 residues. CDR3 sequence reads: CSVSRQAGTEAFF. The CDR3 DNA reads TGCAGCGTCTCGAGACAGGCTGGGACTGAAGCTTTCTTT. Looking up the rest from reference TRBV29-1 and TRBJ1-1 gives the full variable domain: SAVISQKPSRDICQRGTSLTIQCQVDSQVTMMFWYRQQPGQSLTLIATANQGSEATYESGFVIDKFPISRPNLTFSTLTVSNMSPEDSSIYLCSVSRQAGTEAFFGQGTRLTVV.

In this sample, this clone turned up once. The chain links TRBV29-1 to TRBJ2-6, with 7 bases that match TRBD1. CDR1 and CDR2 from the germline V gene are SQVTM and ANQGSEA. The junction had 14 bases not matched to a gene; V was cut back by 5 bases and J by 1 base. The CDR3 has 18 residues. The CDR3 loop is CSVTLLTGRTSGANVLTF. The CDR3 DNA is TGCAGCGTTACCCTTTTGACAGGGAGAACGTCTGGGGCCAACGTCCTGACTTTC.

V usage is TRBV6-5 and J usage is TRBJ1-6, with D possibly matching TRBD1 (5 bases). Per the germline V gene, CDR1 is MNHEY and CDR2 is SVGAGI. The CDR3 covers 15 residues. Trimming removed 7 bases from V and 8 bases from J, with 18 bases in between. The CDR3 spells CASTFGTQGDSPLHF. The CDR3 DNA sequence: TGTGCCAGCACCTTCGGGACTCAAGGGGATTCACCCCTCCACTTT.

The genes are TRBV28 and TRBJ2-5; 11 bases map to TRBD1. Germline assignment: CDR1 MDHEN and CDR2 SYDVKM. V lost 6 bases to trimming and J lost 7 bases; unmatched junction nucleotides: 10. The CDR3 has 15 residues. CDR3: CASSYGGGTGGTQYF. The CDR3 nucleotides read TGTGCCAGCAGCTACGGGGGCGGGACAGGGGGGACCCAGTACTTC.

This chain links TRBV11-2 with TRBJ2-7; TRBD2 is a possible D gene (6 bases). The CDR3 spans 14 residues. V was trimmed by 3 bases and J by 6 bases, leaving 15 bases between them. Germline assignment: CDR1 SGHAT and CDR2 FQNNGV. The CDR3 sequence is CASSFSRDSLEQYF. DNA of the CDR3: TGTGCCAGCAGCTTCAGTCGGGACTCGCTCGAGCAGTACTTC.

This CDR3 reads CASSMRPQHF. The DNA of the CDR3 is TGTGCCAGCAGCATGAGGCCCCAGCATTTT. V usage is TRBV6-5 and J usage is TRBJ1-5, with unresolved D. Deletions cut 6 bases from V and 9 bases from J, with 6 bases between. Germline-derived CDR1 and CDR2 are MNHEY and SVGAGI. The CDR3 sequence is 10 residues long.